The 8 T cell receptor beta chains given below trace back to one sample, sequenced in a study of vaccination and CD4 T cells after COVID-19. At the Johns Hopkins FTIC core, DNA taken from cultured CD4+ T cells was sequenced by way of the Oncomine TCR Beta short-read assay. One entry per CDR3 protein, called by TCRdb with MiXCR from the PCR reads. The sample includes around 10,000 distinct CDR3 sequences, around 67% of them seen just once. These receptors lack a known antigen. Treatment noted: 10-day PBMC culture with coronavirus spike peptide pools or control peptides (ViraFEST assay). The sample was CD4+ T cells from blood, cultured in vitro. Receptor source: a human donor who had recovered from COVID-19.

This clonotype was observed a handful of times. The rearrangement joins TRBV12-3 or TRBV12-4 to TRBJ2-3; no clear D. The CDR3 is made up of 15 amino acids. Trimming took 3 bases from V and 4 from J, leaving 14 bases between them. The CDR3 DNA is TGTGCCAGCAGTTTGAGCCCGCCCGGACCAGATACGCAGTATTTT. This gives the protein CASSLSPPGPDTQYF.

The gene calls are TRBV28 and TRBJ1-1; D perhaps matches TRBD1 (5 bases). V shed 9 bases and J shed 3 bases, with 14 bases lying between them. Germline assignment: CDR1 MDHEN and CDR2 SYDVKM. The CDR3 runs 13 residues. The CDR3 loop is CASAAGTHTEAFF. CDR3 nucleotide sequence: TGTGCCAGTGCGGCCGGGACGCACACTGAAGCTTTCTTT.

This clonotype has a handful of counts. This sequence joins TRBV20-1 and TRBJ1-5, with a possible D match to TRBD1 (6 bases). The CDR3 spans 13 residues. V was shortened by 4 bases and J by 7 bases, with 14 bases between the two germline ends. Germline CDR1 reads DFQATT; CDR2 reads SNEGSKA (reference sequence). The chain's CDR3 is CSATTGTDQPQHF. The DNA of the CDR3 is TGCAGTGCTACAACAGGGACCGACCAGCCCCAGCATTTT.

The genes are TRBV14 and TRBJ1-6; D gene ambiguous. Germline CDR1 SGHDN, CDR2 FVKESK. V was pared by 1 base and J by 10 bases, with 5 bases between. This CDR3 spans 12 amino acids. The CDR3 sequence is CASSQVGSPLHF. CDR3 in DNA: TGTGCCAGCAGCCAAGTTGGCTCACCCCTCCACTTT.

The gene calls are TRBV6-2 or TRBV6-3 and TRBJ1-6; TRBD1 aligns across 7 bases. With V trimmed by 6 bases and J by 5 bases, 7 bases remained unmatched. In germline, CDR1 is MNHEY, CDR2 SVGEGT. The CDR3 runs to 15 residues. The CDR3 DNA sequence: TGTGCCAGCAGCCTGACAGGGAGAAATAATTCACCCCTCCACTTT. Translated, it gives CASSLTGRNNSPLHF.

This rearrangement joins TRBV27 to TRBJ1-5; D not certain. The length of the CDR3 is 13 residues. The ends were cut back, 3 bases at V and 6 bases at J, with 9 bases in the middle. Germline lookup yields CDR1 MNHEY and CDR2 SMNVEV (reference sequence). In DNA, the CDR3 is TGTGCCAGCAGTTTTGACTGGGGTCAGCCCCAGCATTTT. It translates to CASSFDWGQPQHF.

This clonotype was counted only a few times. The chain links TRBV30 to TRBJ1-5; 8 nucleotides line up with TRBD1. J lost 7 bases, V lost 4 bases, and 6 bases had no gene match. The CDR3 has 13 residues. Germline CDR1 GTSNPN, CDR2 SVGIG (reference sequence). CDR3 residues: CAWTLQGGQPQHF. DNA for the CDR3: TGTGCCTGGACCTTACAGGGGGGCCAGCCCCAGCATTTT.

This clonotype qualifies as medium-sized. The chain employs TRBV6-1 and TRBJ1-5; D is uncertain. This CDR3 comprises 15 residues. The V end lost 8 bases, the J end lost 3 bases, and 17 bases lay between the germline ends. Germline assignment: CDR1 MNHNS and CDR2 SASEGT. In nucleotides, the CDR3 is TGTGCCAGCGGCAGCCCCGGACCTCTCAATCAGCCCCAGCATTTT. Amino acids: CASGSPGPLNQPQHF.